A selection of T cell receptor beta chains follows, all from one sample in a study of OX40 agonist ivuxolimab in advanced cancers. Profiled with immunoSEQ multiplex PCR; TCRdb holds only in-frame clones, not every one. The sample has 30,000 to 40,000 clones, roughly 82% seen once; the top ten hold about a quarter. The material was CD4+ or CD8+ T cells sorted from blood, obtained in a trial of the OX40 agonist ivuxolimab. The source is an adult with an advanced solid tumor such as melanoma, head and neck, liver or kidney cancer. Each CDR3 is given with its conserved first and last residue. Fields, in order: V gene, D gene, clone size, J gene, CDR3 protein, CDR3 DNA. D genes are given only for firm matches. Not all rows give a size; the values are once, few, many and, for expanded clones, a class.

v_gene: TRBV27
d_gene: .
abundance: .
j_gene: TRBJ2-5
CDR3aa: CASSGGETQYF
CDR3nt: TGTGCCAGCAGTGGGGGAGAGACCCAGTACTTC

v_gene: TRBV13
d_gene: TRBD1
abundance: .
j_gene: TRBJ1-2
CDR3aa: CASSPNTGASNYGYTF
CDR3nt: TGTGCCAGCAGCCCAAACACAGGGGCGTCTAACTATGGCTACACCTTC

v_gene: TRBV9
d_gene: TRBD2
abundance: .
j_gene: TRBJ2-1
CDR3aa: CASSVGVRVSGSSYNEQFF
CDR3nt: TGTGCCAGCAGCGTAGGAGTCAGAGTAAGCGGGAGCTCCTACAATGAGCAGTTCTTC

v_gene: TRBV9
d_gene: .
abundance: .
j_gene: TRBJ2-2
CDR3aa: CASSANRGSGTGELFF
CDR3nt: TGTGCCAGCAGCGCTAACCGGGGGTCGGGCACCGGGGAGCTGTTTTTT

v_gene: TRBV27
d_gene: TRBD1
abundance: .
j_gene: TRBJ2-2
CDR3aa: CASSFTGVSTGELFF
CDR3nt: TGTGCCAGCAGTTTCACAGGGGTGAGCACCGGGGAGCTGTTTTTT

v_gene: TRBV25-1
d_gene: .
abundance: .
j_gene: TRBJ1-1
CDR3aa: CASSDWDTEAFF
CDR3nt: TGTGCCAGCAGTGATTGGGACACTGAAGCTTTCTTT

v_gene: TRBV15
d_gene: .
abundance: once
j_gene: TRBJ2-3
CDR3aa: CATSRVKLGADTQYF
CDR3nt: TGTGCCACCAGCAGGGTTAAGTTGGGGGCAGATACGCAGTATTTT

v_gene: TRBV27
d_gene: .
abundance: .
j_gene: TRBJ1-6
CDR3aa: CASSFGIWNSPLHF
CDR3nt: TGTGCCAGCAGTTTTGGGATTTGGAATTCACCCCTCCACTTT

v_gene: TRBV11-3
d_gene: TRBD2
abundance: few
j_gene: TRBJ2-7
CDR3aa: CASSSSTSGSSYEQYF
CDR3nt: TGTGCCAGCAGCTCATCGACTAGCGGGAGTTCCTACGAGCAGTACTTC

v_gene: TRBV6-1
d_gene: .
abundance: .
j_gene: TRBJ1-1
CDR3aa: CASSEASWGTANTEAFF
CDR3nt: TGTGCCAGCAGTGAAGCATCGTGGGGGACGGCGAACACTGAAGCTTTCTTT

v_gene: TRBV27
d_gene: .
abundance: .
j_gene: TRBJ2-7
CDR3aa: CASSPRLTYEQYF
CDR3nt: TGTGCCAGCAGTCCCAGGCTTACCTACGAGCAGTACTTC

v_gene: TRBV7-2
d_gene: TRBD1
abundance: .
j_gene: TRBJ1-2
CDR3aa: CASSLERQGNYGYTF
CDR3nt: TGTGCCAGCAGCTTAGAGAGACAGGGTAACTATGGCTACACCTTC

v_gene: TRBV27
d_gene: .
abundance: .
j_gene: TRBJ1-5
CDR3aa: CASSLEGRSNQPQHF
CDR3nt: TGTGCCAGCAGTTTAGAGGGTAGGAGCAATCAGCCCCAGCATTTT

v_gene: TRBV9
d_gene: TRBD2
abundance: .
j_gene: TRBJ2-5
CDR3aa: CASSHPTGTSGGLARTQYF
CDR3nt: TGTGCCAGCAGCCATCCCACTGGGACTAGCGGGGGCCTAGCAAGGACCCAGTACTTC

v_gene: TRBV11-1
d_gene: .
abundance: .
j_gene: TRBJ2-7
CDR3aa: CASSLGRDGDEQYF
CDR3nt: TGTGCCAGCAGCTTAGGCCGGGATGGGGACGAGCAGTACTTC

v_gene: TRBV29-1
d_gene: .
abundance: .
j_gene: TRBJ2-1
CDR3aa: CSVVSGLTYNEQFF
CDR3nt: TGCAGCGTTGTATCGGGTCTAACCTACAATGAGCAGTTCTTC

v_gene: TRBV5-1
d_gene: .
abundance: .
j_gene: TRBJ2-7
CDR3aa: CASSLADEQYF
CDR3nt: TGCGCCAGCAGCTTGGCGGACGAGCAGTACTTC

v_gene: TRBV19
d_gene: TRBD2
abundance: .
j_gene: TRBJ2-1
CDR3aa: CASSGLAGGGEQFF
CDR3nt: TGTGCCAGTAGTGGACTAGCGGGAGGCGGTGAGCAGTTCTTC

v_gene: TRBV7-9
d_gene: TRBD1
abundance: .
j_gene: TRBJ1-2
CDR3aa: CASSLGTDYGYTF
CDR3nt: TGTGCCAGCAGCCTCGGGACAGACTATGGCTACACCTTC

v_gene: TRBV30
d_gene: TRBD1
abundance: .
j_gene: TRBJ2-7
CDR3aa: CAWSTGQGSYEQYF
CDR3nt: TGTGCCTGGAGTACGGGACAGGGCTCCTACGAGCAGTACTTC

v_gene: TRBV7-3
d_gene: TRBD2
abundance: .
j_gene: TRBJ2-7
CDR3aa: CASSQAGAAEQYF
CDR3nt: TGTGCCAGCAGCCAAGCGGGAGCGGCCGAGCAGTACTTC

v_gene: TRBV4-2
d_gene: TRBD1
abundance: .
j_gene: TRBJ1-2
CDR3aa: CASSQDLYPRQGKGYGYTF
CDR3nt: TGTGCCAGCAGCCAAGATCTGTACCCCCGACAGGGAAAAGGGTATGGCTACACCTTC

v_gene: TRBV5-1
d_gene: TRBD1
abundance: .
j_gene: TRBJ2-1
CDR3aa: CASSFEQGALYNEQFF
CDR3nt: TGCGCCAGCAGCTTCGAACAGGGGGCGCTTTACAATGAGCAGTTCTTC

v_gene: TRBV4-1
d_gene: TRBD1
abundance: .
j_gene: TRBJ2-3
CDR3aa: CASSQATGVLTDTQYF
CDR3nt: TGCGCCAGCAGCCAAGCGACAGGGGTCCTCACAGATACGCAGTATTTT

v_gene: TRBV5-1
d_gene: .
abundance: .
j_gene: TRBJ1-3
CDR3aa: CASSYEVGRSGNTIYF
CDR3nt: TGCGCCAGCAGCTATGAAGTGGGGCGCTCTGGAAACACCATATATTTT

v_gene: TRBV6-5
d_gene: .
abundance: .
j_gene: TRBJ2-1
CDR3aa: CASSYSGPNEQFF
CDR3nt: TGTGCCAGCAGTTACTCGGGGCCTAATGAGCAGTTCTTC

v_gene: TRBV19
d_gene: .
abundance: .
j_gene: TRBJ1-5
CDR3aa: CASRETGGGNQPQHF
CDR3nt: TGTGCCAGTAGGGAGACTGGGGGAGGCAATCAGCCCCAGCATTTT

v_gene: TRBV29-1
d_gene: TRBD2
abundance: .
j_gene: TRBJ2-5
CDR3aa: CSVNGLAGGSETQYF
CDR3nt: TGCAGCGTCAACGGACTAGCGGGAGGGTCGGAGACCCAGTACTTC

v_gene: TRBV19
d_gene: .
abundance: .
j_gene: TRBJ2-7
CDR3aa: CASSDSYEQYF
CDR3nt: TGTGCCAGTAGTGACTCCTACGAGCAGTACTTC

v_gene: TRBV2
d_gene: .
abundance: once
j_gene: TRBJ2-1
CDR3aa: CASSDSGYNEQFF
CDR3nt: TGTGCCAGCAGTGACTCCGGCTACAATGAGCAGTTCTTC

v_gene: TRBV5-4
d_gene: .
abundance: .
j_gene: TRBJ1-3
CDR3aa: CASSFIGSGNTIYF
CDR3nt: TGTGCCAGCAGCTTTATAGGATCTGGAAACACCATATATTTT

v_gene: TRBV7-2
d_gene: .
abundance: .
j_gene: TRBJ1-2
CDR3aa: CATHTGNNYGYIF
CDR3nt: TGTGCCACCCATACAGGGAATAACTATGGCTACATCTTC

v_gene: TRBV6-5
d_gene: .
abundance: once
j_gene: TRBJ1-5
CDR3aa: CASSAGVNQPQHF
CDR3nt: TGTGCCAGCAGTGCAGGGGTTAATCAGCCCCAGCATTTT

v_gene: TRBV6-5
d_gene: .
abundance: .
j_gene: TRBJ1-5
CDR3aa: CASSSKMGNQPQHF
CDR3nt: TGTGCCAGCAGCTCCAAGATGGGCAATCAGCCCCAGCATTTT

v_gene: TRBV4-3
d_gene: .
abundance: .
j_gene: TRBJ1-1
CDR3aa: CASSHTGGNTEAFF
CDR3nt: TGCGCCAGCAGCCATACCGGTGGGAACACTGAAGCTTTCTTT

v_gene: TRBV28
d_gene: TRBD2
abundance: .
j_gene: TRBJ2-7
CDR3aa: CASRSSGSGTYEQYF
CDR3nt: TGTGCCAGCAGATCTAGCGGGAGTGGAACCTACGAGCAGTACTTC

v_gene: TRBV25-1
d_gene: .
abundance: .
j_gene: TRBJ1-1
CDR3aa: CASSEWGTEAFF
CDR3nt: TGTGCCAGCAGTGAATGGGGCACTGAAGCTTTCTTT

v_gene: TRBV27
d_gene: .
abundance: .
j_gene: TRBJ2-5
CDR3aa: CASSPLDNQETQYF
CDR3nt: TGTGCCAGCAGTCCCCTCGACAACCAAGAGACCCAGTACTTC

v_gene: TRBV9
d_gene: TRBD2
abundance: once
j_gene: TRBJ2-1
CDR3aa: CASSVAGASGTDTYNEQFF
CDR3nt: TGTGCCAGCAGCGTAGCAGGGGCTAGCGGGACGGATACCTACAATGAGCAGTTCTTC

v_gene: TRBV28
d_gene: TRBD2
abundance: .
j_gene: TRBJ2-3
CDR3aa: CASSSTSGSVSTDTQYF
CDR3nt: TGTGCCAGCAGTTCGACTAGCGGGAGTGTCAGCACAGATACGCAGTATTTT

v_gene: TRBV5-1
d_gene: .
abundance: .
j_gene: TRBJ2-4
CDR3aa: CASSLGRDGDIQYF
CDR3nt: TGCGCCAGCAGCTTAGGCAGGGACGGGGACATTCAGTACTTC

v_gene: TRBV5-1
d_gene: TRBD2
abundance: few
j_gene: TRBJ2-7
CDR3aa: CASSLGLGTNYEQYF
CDR3nt: TGCGCCAGCAGCTTGGGACTTGGGACTAACTACGAGCAGTACTTC

v_gene: TRBV6-4
d_gene: .
abundance: once
j_gene: TRBJ2-5
CDR3aa: CASSASAEGGETQYF
CDR3nt: TGTGCCAGCAGTGCCTCAGCGGAAGGCGGAGAGACCCAGTACTTC

v_gene: TRBV27
d_gene: .
abundance: once
j_gene: TRBJ2-2
CDR3aa: CASSSFGGELFF
CDR3nt: TGTGCCAGCAGTTCCTTCGGGGGGGAGCTGTTTTTT

v_gene: TRBV21-1
d_gene: .
abundance: .
j_gene: TRBJ1-5
CDR3aa: CASNPQGAGTNQPQHF
CDR3nt: TGTGCCAGCAACCCCCAGGGGGCAGGCACCAATCAGCCCCAGCATTTT

v_gene: TRBV18
d_gene: .
abundance: .
j_gene: TRBJ1-1
CDR3aa: CASSDGRTEAFF
CDR3nt: TGTGCCAGCTCAGACGGCCGGACTGAAGCTTTCTTT

v_gene: TRBV7-6
d_gene: TRBD2
abundance: once
j_gene: TRBJ2-7
CDR3aa: CASSLVPGGSSYEQYF
CDR3nt: TGTGCCAGCAGCTTAGTACCCGGGGGGAGCTCCTACGAGCAGTACTTC

v_gene: TRBV5-6
d_gene: .
abundance: .
j_gene: TRBJ1-2
CDR3aa: CASRADSLSYGYTF
CDR3nt: TGTGCCAGCAGGGCCGACAGCTTATCCTATGGCTACACCTTC

v_gene: TRBV6-6
d_gene: TRBD2
abundance: .
j_gene: TRBJ2-1
CDR3aa: CASSYTSGYNEQFF
CDR3nt: TGTGCCAGCAGTTACACTAGCGGCTACAATGAGCAGTTCTTC

v_gene: TRBV9
d_gene: .
abundance: .
j_gene: TRBJ2-1
CDR3aa: CASSVEAYNEQFF
CDR3nt: TGTGCCAGCAGCGTAGAGGCTTACAATGAGCAGTTCTTC

v_gene: TRBV27
d_gene: .
abundance: .
j_gene: TRBJ1-5
CDR3aa: CASSSQGFGQPQHF
CDR3nt: TGTGCCAGCAGTTCACAGGGATTCGGGCAGCCCCAGCATTTT

v_gene: TRBV5-1
d_gene: TRBD2
abundance: .
j_gene: TRBJ2-7
CDR3aa: CASSLYGGRTYEQYF
CDR3nt: TGCGCCAGCAGCTTGTACGGCGGGAGGACCTACGAGCAGTACTTC

v_gene: TRBV4-1
d_gene: .
abundance: .
j_gene: TRBJ2-7
CDR3aa: CASSQDFRQMDAHSIYEQYF
CDR3nt: TGCGCCAGCAGCCAAGACTTTAGACAGATGGATGCCCACTCAATTTACGAGCAGTACTTC

v_gene: TRBV14
d_gene: .
abundance: .
j_gene: TRBJ2-5
CDR3aa: CASSQGFLASARETQYF
CDR3nt: TGTGCCAGCAGCCAAGGTTTCCTAGCGTCGGCCCGGGAGACCCAGTACTTC

v_gene: TRBV5-4
d_gene: TRBD1
abundance: .
j_gene: TRBJ2-7
CDR3aa: CASRSDRGGYEQYF
CDR3nt: TGTGCCAGCAGATCTGACAGGGGGGGGTACGAGCAGTACTTC

v_gene: TRBV5-4
d_gene: .
abundance: .
j_gene: TRBJ2-3
CDR3aa: CASSLRGSDVWDTQYF
CDR3nt: TGTGCCAGCAGCTTGAGGGGTAGCGATGTATGGGATACGCAGTATTTT